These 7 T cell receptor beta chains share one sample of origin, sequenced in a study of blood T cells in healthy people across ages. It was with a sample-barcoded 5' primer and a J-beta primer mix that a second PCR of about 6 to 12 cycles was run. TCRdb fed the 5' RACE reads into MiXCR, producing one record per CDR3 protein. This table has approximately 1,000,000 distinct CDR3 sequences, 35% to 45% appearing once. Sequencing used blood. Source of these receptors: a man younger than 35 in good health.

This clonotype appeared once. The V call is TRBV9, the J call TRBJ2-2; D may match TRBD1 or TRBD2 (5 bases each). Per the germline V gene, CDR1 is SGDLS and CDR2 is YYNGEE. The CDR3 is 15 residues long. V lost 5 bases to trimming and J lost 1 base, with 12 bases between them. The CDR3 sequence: CASSARDGNTGELFF. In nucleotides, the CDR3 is TGTGCCAGCAGTGCCCGGGACGGGAACACCGGGGAGCTGTTTTTT.

DNA for the CDR3: TGTGCCATCAGCCAGGGGTATGAGCAGTACTTC. It is translated as CAISQGYEQYF. The chain carries TRBV10-3 and TRBJ2-7; D may be TRBD1 (6 bases). CDR3 size: 11 residues. The V end lost 6 bases, the J end lost 7 bases, and 10 bases lay between the germline ends. Germline CDR1 reads ENHRY; CDR2 reads SYGVKD.

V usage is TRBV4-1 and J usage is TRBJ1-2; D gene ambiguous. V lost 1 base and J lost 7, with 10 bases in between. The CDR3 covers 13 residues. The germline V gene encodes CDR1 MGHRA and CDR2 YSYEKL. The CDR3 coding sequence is TGCGCCAGCAGCCAAGTCCCCCCCGGTGGCTACACCTTC. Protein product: CASSQVPPGGYTF.

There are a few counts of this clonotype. CDR3 sequence reads: CASSQTSNPYNEQFF. The CDR3 bases are TGTGCCAGCAGCCAAACTAGCAACCCCTACAATGAGCAGTTCTTC. The chain uses TRBV6-2 or TRBV6-3 and TRBJ2-1; D is perhaps TRBD2 (6 bases). Deletions cut 6 bases from V and 2 bases from J, with 14 bases between. CDR3 length: 15 residues. The germline V gene has CDR1 MNHEY and CDR2 SVGEGT.

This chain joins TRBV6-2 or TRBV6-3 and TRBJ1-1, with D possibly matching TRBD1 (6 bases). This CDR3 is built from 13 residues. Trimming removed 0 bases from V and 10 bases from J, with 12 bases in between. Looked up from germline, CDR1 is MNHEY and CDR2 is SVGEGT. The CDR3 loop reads CASSYSGRGGAFF. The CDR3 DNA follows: TGTGCCAGCAGTTACTCCGGCAGGGGAGGAGCTTTCTTT.

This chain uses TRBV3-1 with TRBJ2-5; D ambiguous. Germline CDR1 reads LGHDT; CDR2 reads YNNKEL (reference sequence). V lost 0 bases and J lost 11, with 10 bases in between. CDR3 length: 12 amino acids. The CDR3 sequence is CASSQESREQYF. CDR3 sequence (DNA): TGTGCCAGCAGCCAAGAATCGCGAGAGCAGTACTTC.

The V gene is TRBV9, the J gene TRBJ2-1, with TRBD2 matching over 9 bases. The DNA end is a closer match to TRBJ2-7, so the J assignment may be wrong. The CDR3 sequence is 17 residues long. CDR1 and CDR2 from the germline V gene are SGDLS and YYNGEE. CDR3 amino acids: CASSTTRAGGSYNEQYF. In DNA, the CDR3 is TGTGCCAGCAGCACCACACGGGCGGGGGGGTCCTACAATGAGCAGTACTTC.